This TCR beta chain was identified during a study of T cells expressing NK-cell markers. Study-wide context: Serological testing identified most of the eight sequenced donors as HCMV-seropositive and one as seronegative. Whole-study results and caveats: Among CD8+ T cells from about six donors, dominant NKG2C+ clonotypes accounted for roughly 1.0-7.0%. There were several donors in whom these clonotypes also led the CD3+CD56-NKG2C+ fraction.

Regarding this clonotype: Antigen: not known.

Generation of TCR beta cDNA was performed by 5'RACE template switching incorporating UMIs. TCRdb re-called the 5' RACE reads and gives one entry per CDR3 protein, without DNA. This listing includes roughly 150,000 distinct CDR3 sequences. This CDR3 has 16 residues. Germline CDR1 reads SGHRS; CDR2 reads YFSETQ. This clonotype originated in a woman between 18 and 75 years old in good health. V usage is TRBV5-1 and J usage is TRBJ2-6. Sample: blood T cells: a sorted CD56 or NKG2C T cell subset, CD4+ or CD8+ T cells, or bulk PBMC T cells (not recorded which). The chain's CDR3 is CASSLIASSGANVLTF.